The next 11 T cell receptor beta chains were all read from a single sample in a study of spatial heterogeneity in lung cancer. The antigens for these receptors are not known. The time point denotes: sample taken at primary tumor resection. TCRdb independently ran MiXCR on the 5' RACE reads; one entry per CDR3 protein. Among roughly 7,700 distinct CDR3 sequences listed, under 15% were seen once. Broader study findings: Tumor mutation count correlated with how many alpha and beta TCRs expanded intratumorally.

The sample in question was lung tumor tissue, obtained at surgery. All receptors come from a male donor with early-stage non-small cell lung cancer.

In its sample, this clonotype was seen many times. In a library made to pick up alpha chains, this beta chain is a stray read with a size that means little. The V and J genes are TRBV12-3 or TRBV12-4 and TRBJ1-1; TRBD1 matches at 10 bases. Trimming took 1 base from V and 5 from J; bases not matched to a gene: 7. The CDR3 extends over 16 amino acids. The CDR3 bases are TGTGCCAGCAGTTTAGGACAGGGGGCCGCCTGGACTGAAGCTTTCTTT. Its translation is CASSLGQGAAWTEAFF.

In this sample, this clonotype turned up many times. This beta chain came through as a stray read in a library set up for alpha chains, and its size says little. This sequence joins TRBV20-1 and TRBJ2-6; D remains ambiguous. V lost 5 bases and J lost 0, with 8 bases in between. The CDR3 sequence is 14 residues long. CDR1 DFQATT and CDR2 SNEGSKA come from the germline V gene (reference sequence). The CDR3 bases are TGCAGTGCTCGCCCGCTCTCTGGGGCCAACGTCCTGACTTTC. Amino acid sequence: CSARPLSGANVLTF.

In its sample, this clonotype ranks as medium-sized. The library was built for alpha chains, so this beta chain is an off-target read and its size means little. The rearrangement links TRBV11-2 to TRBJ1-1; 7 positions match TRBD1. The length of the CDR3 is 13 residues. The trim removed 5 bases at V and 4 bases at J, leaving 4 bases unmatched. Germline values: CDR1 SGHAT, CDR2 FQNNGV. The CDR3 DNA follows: TGTGCCAGCAGCATCAGGGGGAGCACTGAAGCTTTCTTT. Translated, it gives CASSIRGSTEAFF.

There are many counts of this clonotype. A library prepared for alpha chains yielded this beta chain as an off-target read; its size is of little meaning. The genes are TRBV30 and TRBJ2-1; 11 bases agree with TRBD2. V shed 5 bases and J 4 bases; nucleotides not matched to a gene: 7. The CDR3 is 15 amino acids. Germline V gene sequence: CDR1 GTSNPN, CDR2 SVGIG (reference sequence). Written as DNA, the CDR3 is TGTGCCTGGGGAACTAGCGGGAGCAAGTACAATGAGCAGTTCTTC. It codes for CAWGTSGSKYNEQFF. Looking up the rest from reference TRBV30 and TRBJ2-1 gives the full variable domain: SQTIHQWPATLVQPVGSPLSLECTVEGTSNPNLYWYRQAAGRGLQLLFYSVGIGQISSEVPQNLSASRPQDRQFILSSKKLLLSDSGFYLCAWGTSGSKYNEQFFGPGTRLTVL.

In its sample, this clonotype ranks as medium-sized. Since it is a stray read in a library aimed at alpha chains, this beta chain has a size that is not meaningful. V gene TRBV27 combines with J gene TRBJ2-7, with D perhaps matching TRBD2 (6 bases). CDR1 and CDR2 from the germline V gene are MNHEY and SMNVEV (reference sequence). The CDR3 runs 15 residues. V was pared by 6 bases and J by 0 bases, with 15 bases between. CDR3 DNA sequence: TGTGCCAGCAGGCCCGGGGTAGCGGCCTCCTACGAGCAGTACTTC. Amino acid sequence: CASRPGVAASYEQYF.

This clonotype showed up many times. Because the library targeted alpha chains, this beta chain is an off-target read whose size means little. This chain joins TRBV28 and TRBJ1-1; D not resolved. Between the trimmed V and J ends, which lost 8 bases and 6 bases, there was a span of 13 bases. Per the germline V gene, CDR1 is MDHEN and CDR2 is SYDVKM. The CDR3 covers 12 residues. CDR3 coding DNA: TGTGCCAGCCACGACGTACCTTCTGAAGCTTTCTTT. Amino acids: CASHDVPSEAFF.

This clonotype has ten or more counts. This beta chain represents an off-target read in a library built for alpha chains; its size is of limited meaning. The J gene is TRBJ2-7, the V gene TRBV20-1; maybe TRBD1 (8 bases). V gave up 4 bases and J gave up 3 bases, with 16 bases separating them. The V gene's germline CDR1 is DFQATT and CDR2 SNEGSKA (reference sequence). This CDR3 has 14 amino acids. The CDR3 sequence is CSATGGTGIYEQYF. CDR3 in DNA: TGCAGTGCTACCGGGGGGACAGGAATCTACGAGCAGTACTTC.

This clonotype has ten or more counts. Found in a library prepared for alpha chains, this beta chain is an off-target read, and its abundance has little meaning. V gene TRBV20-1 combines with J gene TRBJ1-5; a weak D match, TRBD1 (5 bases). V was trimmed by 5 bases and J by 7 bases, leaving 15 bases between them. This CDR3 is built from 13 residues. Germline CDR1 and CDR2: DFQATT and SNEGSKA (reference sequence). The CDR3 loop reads CSAHRDYNQPQHF. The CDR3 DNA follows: TGCAGTGCTCACCGGGACTACAACCAGCCCCAGCATTTT.

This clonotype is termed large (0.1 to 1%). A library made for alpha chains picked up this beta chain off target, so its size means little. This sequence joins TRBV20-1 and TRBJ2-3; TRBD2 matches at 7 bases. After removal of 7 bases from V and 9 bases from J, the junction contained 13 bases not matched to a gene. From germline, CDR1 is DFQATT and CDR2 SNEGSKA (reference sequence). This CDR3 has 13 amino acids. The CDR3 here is CSERLAPGQTQYF. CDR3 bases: TGCAGTGAGAGACTAGCACCTGGTCAGACGCAGTATTTT.

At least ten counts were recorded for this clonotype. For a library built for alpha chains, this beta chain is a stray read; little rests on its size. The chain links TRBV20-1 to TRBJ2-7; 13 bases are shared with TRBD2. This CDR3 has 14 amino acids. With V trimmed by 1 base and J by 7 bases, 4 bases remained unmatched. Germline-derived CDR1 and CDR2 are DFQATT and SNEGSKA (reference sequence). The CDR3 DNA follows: TGCAGTGCTAGAGTGGGGACTAGCGGGACGGAGCAGTACTTC. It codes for CSARVGTSGTEQYF.

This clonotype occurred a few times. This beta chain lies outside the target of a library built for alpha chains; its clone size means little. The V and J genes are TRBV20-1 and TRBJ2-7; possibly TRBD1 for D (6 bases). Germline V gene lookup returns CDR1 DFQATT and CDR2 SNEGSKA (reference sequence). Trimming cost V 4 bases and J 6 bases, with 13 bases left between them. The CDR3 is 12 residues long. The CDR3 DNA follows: TGCAGTGCTATAACAGGGAATTTCGAGCAGTACTTC. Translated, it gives CSAITGNFEQYF.